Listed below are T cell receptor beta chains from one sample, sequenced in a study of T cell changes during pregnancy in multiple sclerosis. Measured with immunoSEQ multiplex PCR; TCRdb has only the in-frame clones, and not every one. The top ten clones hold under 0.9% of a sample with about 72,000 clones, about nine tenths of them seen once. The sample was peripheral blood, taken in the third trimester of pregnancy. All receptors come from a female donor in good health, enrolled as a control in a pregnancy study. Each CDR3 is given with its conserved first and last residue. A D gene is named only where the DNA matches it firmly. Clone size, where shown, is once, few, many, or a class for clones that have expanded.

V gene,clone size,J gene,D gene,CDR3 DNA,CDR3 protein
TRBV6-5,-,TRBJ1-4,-,TGTGCCAGCAGCAGGACACGGCCTAATGAAAAACTGTTTTTT,CASSRTRPNEKLFF
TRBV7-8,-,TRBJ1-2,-,TGTGCCAGCAGCTTAGATGAGTTGGGGCCCCAGAACTATGGCTACACCTTC,CASSLDELGPQNYGYTF
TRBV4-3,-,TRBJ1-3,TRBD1,TGCGCCAGCAGCCAGGGGACAGGGGCTATAAACACCATATATTTT,CASSQGTGAINTIYF
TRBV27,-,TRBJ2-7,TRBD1,TGTGCCAGCAGTTCACCCGGGACAGGGGGCTACGAGCAGTACTTC,CASSSPGTGGYEQYF
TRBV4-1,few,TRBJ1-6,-,TGCGCCAGCAGCCTTCAGCCGCAGGATTCCTATAATTCACCCCTCCACTTT,CASSLQPQDSYNSPLHF
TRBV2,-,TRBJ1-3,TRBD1,TGTGCCAGCAGCATAAACAAGGACAGGGACCTCTCTGGAAACACCATATATTTT,CASSINKDRDLSGNTIYF
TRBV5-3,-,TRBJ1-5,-,TGTGCCAGAAGCACGACAGGAGCTAGCAATCAGCCCCAGCATTTT,CARSTTGASNQPQHF
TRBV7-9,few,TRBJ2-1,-,TGTGCCAGCAAACAGGATGTCAATGAGCAGTTCTTC,CASKQDVNEQFF
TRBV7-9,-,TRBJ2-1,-,TGTGCCAGCTGGACAAGGGGTCAGGGCGCCTACGTTGATGAGCAGTTCTTC,CASWTRGQGAYVDEQFF
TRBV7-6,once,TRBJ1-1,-,TGTGCCAGCAGCTTGACCCAAGGGGGGGGGAACACTGAAGCTTTCTTT,CASSLTQGGGNTEAFF
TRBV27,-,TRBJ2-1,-,TGTGCCAGCAGTTACGGGAGCTACAATGAGCAGTTCTTC,CASSYGSYNEQFF
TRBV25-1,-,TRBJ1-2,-,TGTGCCAGCAGTGAATTGGGCAGTTCCCTAACCTATGGCTACACCTTC,CASSELGSSLTYGYTF
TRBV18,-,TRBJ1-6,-,TGTGCCAGCTCACCTAGGGGTCAGGGTAATTCACCCCTCCACTTT,CASSPRGQGNSPLHF
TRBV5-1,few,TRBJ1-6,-,TGCGCCAGCAGCTTGTCAGGGAGGACCTGGGATTCACCCCTCCACTTT,CASSLSGRTWDSPLHF
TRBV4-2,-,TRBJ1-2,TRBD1,TGTGCCAGCAGCCAACGCGGGACAGGCTATGGCTACACCTTC,CASSQRGTGYGYTF
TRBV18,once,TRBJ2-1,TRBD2,TGTGCCAGCTCACCACCCCTAGCGGAGAGCTCCTACAATGAGCAGTTCTTC,CASSPPLAESSYNEQFF
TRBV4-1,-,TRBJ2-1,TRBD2,TGCGCCAGCAGCCAAGATGCAGCGGGGGGGAACAATGAGCAGTTCTTC,CASSQDAAGGNNEQFF
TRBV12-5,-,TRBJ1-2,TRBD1,TGTGCTAGTGCCCACGGTCCCTTAAGAAGACAGGGGGTCTACACCTTC,CASAHGPLRRQGVYTF
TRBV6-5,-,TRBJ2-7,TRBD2,TGTGCCAGCACTTTAAGCGGGGGCGCCTACGAGCAGTACTTC,CASTLSGGAYEQYF
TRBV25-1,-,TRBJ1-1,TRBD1,TGTGCCAGCAGTCTCGGACAGGGGGCCAATGCTTTCTTT,CASSLGQGANAFF
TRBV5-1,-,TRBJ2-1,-,TGCGCCAGCAGCTTGGCCGGGGGTGGCTCCTACAATGAGCAGTTCTTC,CASSLAGGGSYNEQFF
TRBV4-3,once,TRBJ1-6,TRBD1,TGCGCCAGCAGCCAAGAGGCGGGACAGAATAATTCACCCCTCCACTTT,CASSQEAGQNNSPLHF
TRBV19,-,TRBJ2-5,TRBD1,TGTGCCAGTAGTAACAGGGGCGGCCAAGAGACCCAGTACTTC,CASSNRGGQETQYF
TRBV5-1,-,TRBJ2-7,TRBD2,TGCGCCAGCAGCGGGACACGCGTTCGGACTAGCGGAGACTACGAGCAGTACTTC,CASSGTRVRTSGDYEQYF
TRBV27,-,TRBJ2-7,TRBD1,TGTGCCAGCAGTTTATTACAGGGGGTAGACTACGAGCAGTACTTC,CASSLLQGVDYEQYF
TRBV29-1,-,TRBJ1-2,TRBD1,TGCAGCGTTGGCCGGACAGGGTACGGCTACACCTTC,CSVGRTGYGYTF
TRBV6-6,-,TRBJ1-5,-,TGTGCCAGCAGTTCCCCAGGGAATCCCAATCAGCCCCAGCATTTT,CASSSPGNPNQPQHF
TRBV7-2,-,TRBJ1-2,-,TGTGCCAGCAGCTTACAAGGTTCACCGGGAGTTAACTATGGCTACACCTTC,CASSLQGSPGVNYGYTF
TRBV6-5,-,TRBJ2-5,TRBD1,TGTGCCAGTGACAGGGGAGAGACCCAGTACTTC,CASDRGETQYF
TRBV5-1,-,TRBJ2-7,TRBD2,TGCGCCAGCAGCTTAGGACTAGCGGGGTCGGTATCCTACGAGCAGTACTTC,CASSLGLAGSVSYEQYF
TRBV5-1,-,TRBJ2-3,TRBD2,TGCGCCAGCAGCTCCCTTAGCGGGGCGCTCACAGATACGCAGTATTTT,CASSSLSGALTDTQYF
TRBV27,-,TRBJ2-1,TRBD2,TGTGCCAGCAGAAGCGTTTGGGAGGGCAATGAGCAGTTCTTC,CASRSVWEGNEQFF
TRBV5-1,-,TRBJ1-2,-,TGCGCCAGCAGCTTAACGGGGTCCTATGGCTACACCTTC,CASSLTGSYGYTF
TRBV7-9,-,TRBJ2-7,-,TGTGCCAGCAGCTTAGGTAGCTACGAGCAGTACTTC,CASSLGSYEQYF
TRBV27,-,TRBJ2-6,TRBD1,TGTGCCAGCAGGAAATACCGGGACAGCTCTGGGGCCAACGTCCTGACTTTC,CASRKYRDSSGANVLTF
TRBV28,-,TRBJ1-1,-,TGTGCCAGCAGCCCCTCCGTCAGGAACACTGAAGCTTTCTTT,CASSPSVRNTEAFF
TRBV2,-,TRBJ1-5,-,TGTGCCAGCAGGCCTCATGAGGGCAATAGCAATCAGCCCCAGCATTTT,CASRPHEGNSNQPQHF
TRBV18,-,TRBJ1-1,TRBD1,TGTGCCAGCTCATCCCCGACAGGGAGCACTGAAGCTTTCTTT,CASSSPTGSTEAFF
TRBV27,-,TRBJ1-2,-,TGTGCCAGCAGTTTAAGGGGGACCGGCTATGGCTACACCTTC,CASSLRGTGYGYTF
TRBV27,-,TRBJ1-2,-,TGTGCCAGCAGTCAGACGGGGTATGGTGGCTACACCTTC,CASSQTGYGGYTF
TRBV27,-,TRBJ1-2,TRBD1,TGTGCCAGCAGTCCCCCTCCCTTACAGGGGGCACTCCTTAACTATGGCTACACCTTC,CASSPPPLQGALLNYGYTF
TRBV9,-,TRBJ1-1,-,TGTGCCAGCAGCGCTACACGGACAGAGAACACTGAAGCTTTCTTT,CASSATRTENTEAFF